A single sample is the source of the 25 T cell receptor beta chains below, sequenced in a study of blood T cell repertoires in COVID-19. Clones were sequenced by immunoSEQ multiplex PCR, and TCRdb holds only the in-frame ones, with some missing. This sample has about 200,000 clones; 70% to 90% occur once, and the top ten carry 15% to 20%. Sample: peripheral blood. The receptors stem from a man aged 50 to 60 with COVID-19, enrolled during active disease.

J is TRBJ1-6 and V is TRBV5-1; D is unresolved. V was clipped by 7 bases and J by 2 bases, with 13 bases between them. The CDR3 has 15 amino acids. The germline V gene encodes CDR1 SGHRS and CDR2 YFSETQ. CDR3: CASSPAGAYNSPLHF. Written as DNA, the CDR3 is TGCGCCAGCTCCCCCGCCGGGGCCTATAATTCACCCCTCCACTTT.

V is TRBV3-1 (or the pseudogene TRBV3-2) and J is TRBJ2-7, with D unresolved. Germline assignment: CDR1 LGHDT and CDR2 YNNKEL (reference sequence). Trimming took off 5 bases at V and 3 bases at J, with 5 bases between the two ends. The length of the CDR3 is 11 residues. In DNA form, the CDR3 reads TGTGCCAGCAGCTACAACTACGAGCAGTACTTC. It specifies CASSYNYEQYF.

Only one count was recorded for this clone. This chain connects TRBV5-1 to TRBJ2-5, with no clear D. The V end was cut by 1 base, the J end by 2 bases, with 9 bases between. The CDR3 contains 14 residues. Germline loops: CDR1 SGHRS, CDR2 YFSETQ. Written as DNA, the CDR3 is TGCGCCAGCAGCTTGCGGAGATTACAAGAGACCCAGTACTTC. It is translated as CASSLRRLQETQYF.

This chain uses TRBV7-8 with TRBJ1-5; D gene ambiguous. Germline CDR1 and CDR2: SGHVS and FQNEAQ. Trimming pared 1 base from V and 5 bases from J, leaving 9 bases between. This CDR3 has 14 residues. The CDR3 loop reads CASSLGGIDQPQHF. CDR3 bases: TGTGCCAGCAGCTTAGGAGGCATTGATCAGCCCCAGCATTTT.

This clone was recorded only once. CDR3 sequence: CASSPGTGYSGGYTF. In nucleotides, the CDR3 is TGTGCCAGCAGTCCCGGGACAGGGTATTCCGGTGGCTACACCTTC. The chain is built from TRBV2 and TRBJ1-2, with 9 bases identical to TRBD1. From germline, CDR1 is SNHLY and CDR2 FYNNEI. Germline trimming cut 5 bases from V and 7 bases from J; bases unmatched to any gene: 11. The CDR3 totals 15 residues. Filled out from reference TRBV2 and TRBJ1-2, the complete variable domain reads EPEVTQTPSHQVTQMGQEVILRCVPISNHLYFYWYRQILGQKVEFLVSFYNNEISEKSEIFDDQFSVERPDGSNFTLKIRSTKLEDSAMYFCASSPGTGYSGGYTFGSGTRLTVV.

The CDR3 is CASSSTNGRLPGDYGYTF. The CDR3 coding sequence is TGTGCCAGCAGTTCCACAAACGGGAGACTCCCGGGAGATTATGGCTACACCTTC. The chain carries TRBV27 and TRBJ1-2; D is unresolved. The V gene's germline CDR1 is MNHEY and CDR2 SMNVEV (reference sequence). The CDR3 has 18 residues. Trimming left V 4 bases short and J 5 bases short, with 26 bases between.

The CDR3 loop reads CASSAGTGRYEQYF. The CDR3 DNA sequence: TGCGCCAGCAGTGCCGGGACAGGGCGCTACGAGCAGTACTTC. The genes are TRBV10-1 and TRBJ2-7; 9 bases align to TRBD1. The CDR3 is 14 amino acids. The V and J ends lost 4 bases and 3 bases, in that order; junction bases with no gene match: 4. Looked up from germline, CDR1 is WNHNN and CDR2 is SYGVQD (reference sequence).

There are many counts of this clone. The chain combines TRBV16 with TRBJ1-5, with TRBD1 matching 10 bases. The CDR3 consists of 15 residues. Germline CDR1 KGHSY, CDR2 FQNENV. Trimming removed 3 bases from V and 11 bases from J; junction bases left unmatched: 10. This CDR3 reads CASSHVGTGESSQHF. The CDR3 coding sequence is TGTGCCAGCAGCCATGTCGGGACAGGGGAATCTTCCCAGCATTTT.

The chain joins TRBV5-6 to TRBJ2-7, with 14 positions matching TRBD2. J was trimmed by 4 bases and V by 3 bases; bases with no gene match: 3. This CDR3 comprises 15 residues. Germline CDR1 and CDR2: SGHDT and YYEEEE. In nucleotides, the CDR3 is TGTGCCAGCAGCTGGACTAGCGGGGGGCCATACGAGCAGTACTTC. Amino acid sequence: CASSWTSGGPYEQYF.

CDR3 nucleotides: TGTGCCAGCAGTTCCTCCCCGGGGAACACTGAAGCTTTCTTT. It specifies CASSSSPGNTEAFF. The chain carries TRBV7-3 and TRBJ1-1, with no clear D. V was shortened by 6 bases and J by 1 base, with 12 bases between the two germline ends. Germline V gene lookup returns CDR1 SGHTA and CDR2 FQGTGA. The CDR3 totals 14 residues.

This chain links TRBV6-5 with TRBJ1-1; TRBD1 agrees at 11 bases. The V segment lost 7 bases and the J segment 1 base; nucleotides outside the gene matches: 5. CDR3 length: 15 residues. CDR1 and CDR2 (germline): MNHEY, SVGAGI. The CDR3 DNA follows: TGTGCCAGCAATCGGGGACAGGGGGAGAACACTGAAGCTTTCTTT. Translation gives CASNRGQGENTEAFF.

V and J are TRBV9 and TRBJ1-6, with 7 bases lining up with TRBD1. Per the germline V gene, CDR1 is SGDLS and CDR2 is YYNGEE. V lost 4 bases to trimming and J lost 1 base; unmatched junction nucleotides: 8. This CDR3 has 17 residues. The CDR3 region has the DNA TGTGCCAGCAGCATAGACCCAGGGGGTTCCTATAATTCACCCCTCCACTTT. This gives the protein CASSIDPGGSYNSPLHF.

This clone has a single count. The rearrangement links TRBV7-8 to TRBJ2-1; the D gene is possibly TRBD1 (6 bases). Trimming took 4 bases from V and 4 from J, leaving 29 bases between them. This CDR3 has 20 residues. Per germline, CDR1 SGHVS and CDR2 FQNEAQ. The CDR3 loop is CASSYFQGRVASYGYNEQFF. CDR3 sequence (DNA): TGTGCCAGCAGCTACTTCCAGGGGCGGGTCGCCTCATACGGATACAATGAGCAGTTCTTC.

V gene TRBV11-2 combines with J gene TRBJ2-3, with TRBD2 matching 8 bases. The CDR3 spans 13 residues. The V gene end was trimmed by 5 bases and the J gene end by 4 bases; junction bases not matched to a gene: 2. Germline V gene sequence: CDR1 SGHAT, CDR2 FQNNGV. The CDR3 reads CASSVLAADTQYF. Here the CDR3 DNA reads TGTGCCAGCAGCGTACTAGCGGCAGATACGCAGTATTTT.

The V call is TRBV5-4, the J call TRBJ2-7, with 9 bases lining up with TRBD1. CDR1 is SGHNT and CDR2 is YYREEE in the germline V gene (reference sequence). V lost 2 bases to trimming and J lost 2 bases; unmatched junction nucleotides: 2. This CDR3 is built from 14 residues. The CDR3 spells CASSFGTGTYEQYF. CDR3 nucleotides: TGTGCCAGCAGCTTTGGGACAGGGACCTACGAGCAGTACTTC.

A single count supports this clone. The chain is built from TRBV30 and TRBJ2-7, with D possibly TRBD1 on 5 matching bases. There are 19 residues in the CDR3. From germline, CDR1 is GTSNPN and CDR2 SVGIG (reference sequence). Trimming shortened V by 3 bases and J by 4 bases, and 31 bases separated the two germline ends. CDR3 nucleotides: TGTGCCTGGAGCGTCGGCAGGACATGGGAAAGTCCTAGGGGTTACGAGCAGTACTTC. Its protein is CAWSVGRTWESPRGYEQYF. Based on the CDR3 plus reference TRBV30 and TRBJ2-7, the full variable domain is SQTIHQWPATLVQPVGSPLSLECTVEGTSNPNLYWYRQAAGRGLQLLFYSVGIGQISSEVPQNLSASRPQDRQFILSSKKLLLSDSGFYLCAWSVGRTWESPRGYEQYFGPGTRLTVT.

The chain carries TRBV6-5 and TRBJ2-2; perhaps TRBD1 as D (6 bases). V lost 2 bases to trimming and J lost 4 bases, with 11 bases between them. The CDR3 is 15 amino acids. Germline V gene sequence: CDR1 MNHEY, CDR2 SVGAGI. CDR3 in amino acids: CASSYGGGPTGELFF. DNA of the CDR3: TGTGCCAGCAGTTACGGGGGCGGCCCCACCGGGGAGCTGTTTTTT.

The chain is built from TRBV2 and TRBJ2-1; 9 bases fit TRBD1. J was trimmed by 3 bases and V by 6 bases; bases with no gene match: 3. Per germline, CDR1 SNHLY and CDR2 FYNNEI. This CDR3 spans 14 amino acids. Here the CDR3 reads CASRGQGDYNEQFF. The CDR3 bases are TGTGCCAGCAGGGGACAGGGCGACTACAATGAGCAGTTCTTC.

This chain uses TRBV9 with TRBJ2-1; a weak D match, TRBD1 (5 bases). This CDR3 has 13 amino acids. The ends were cut back, 7 bases at V and 6 bases at J, with 14 bases in the middle. The germline V gene has CDR1 SGDLS and CDR2 YYNGEE. This chain's CDR3 is CASLGATSNEQFF. The CDR3, as DNA: TGTGCCAGCCTAGGGGCTACCAGCAATGAGCAGTTCTTC.

The chain links TRBV29-1 to TRBJ2-3, with 12 bases identical to TRBD2. V gave up 7 bases and J gave up 0 bases; unmatched junction bases: 5. Germline loops: CDR1 SQVTM, CDR2 ANQGSEA. This CDR3 is built from 15 residues. The CDR3 here is CSAVGLAGSTDTQYF. CDR3 nucleotides: TGCAGCGCCGTCGGACTAGCGGGAAGCACAGATACGCAGTATTTT.

This CDR3 is CATIQGEGNTIYF. For the CDR3, the DNA is TGTGCCACCATTCAGGGGGAGGGAAACACCATATATTTT. The chain couples TRBV10-3 to TRBJ1-3; 7 bases are a match to TRBD1. The CDR3 is 13 amino acids. Per germline, CDR1 ENHRY and CDR2 SYGVKD. V trimming: 10 bases; J trimming: 4 bases; junction bases outside the gene matches: 7.

V and J are TRBV24-1 and TRBJ1-1; 8 nucleotides agree with TRBD1. V shed 4 bases and J 0 bases; nucleotides not matched to a gene: 9. The CDR3 consists of 17 residues. The germline V gene encodes CDR1 KGHDR and CDR2 SFDVKD. CDR3 residues: CATSETGTGLMNTEAFF. The CDR3 DNA sequence: TGTGCCACCAGTGAAACCGGGACAGGCCTCATGAACACTGAAGCTTTCTTT.

The genes are TRBV7-2 and TRBJ2-3; D is uncertain. Germline CDR1 is SGHTA and CDR2 is FQGNSA. This CDR3 region has 14 residues. V lost 0 bases and J 1 base, leaving 5 bases between the germline ends. CDR3 nucleotides: TGTGCCAGCAGCTTAGCTCTTGGCACAGATACGCAGTATTTT. This encodes CASSLALGTDTQYF.

This sequence joins TRBV6-5 and TRBJ2-7; 7 bases line up with TRBD1. The germline gives CDR1 MNHEY, CDR2 SVGAGI. V was clipped by 10 bases and J by 3 bases; unmatched bases: 12. The CDR3 contains 14 residues. CDR3 loop: CATNPRDRYYEQYF. DNA for the CDR3: TGTGCCACCAACCCCCGGGACAGATACTACGAGCAGTACTTC.

The chain links TRBV7-9 to TRBJ2-3, with a weak D call TRBD1 (5 bases). CDR1 is SEHNR and CDR2 is FQNEAQ in the germline V gene (reference sequence). The CDR3 extends over 11 amino acids. The V and J ends lost 1 base and 14 bases respectively, with 10 bases between them. The CDR3 DNA reads as TGTGCCAGCAGCTTAGGGCAGGGTCTGTATTTT. This gives the protein CASSLGQGLYF.